The 9 T cell receptor beta chains below come from one sample, sequenced in a study of CD8 T cells in ankylosing spondylitis. Regarding the study as a whole: For ankylosing spondylitis blood, a TCR beta motif of seven to nine highly homologous variants appeared characteristic.

From the 5' RACE reads, TCRdb called clonotypes with MiXCR, one entry per CDR3 protein. The repertoire includes a few hundred thousand distinct CDR3 sequences, roughly 13% of them detected once, and nearly 7% sits in the top ten. Which antigens these TCRs recognize remains unknown. Sequenced input: blood, either unsorted or a sorted T cell fraction (not recorded which). The receptor source for this set is a male donor with ankylosing spondylitis.

Many counts were recorded for this clonotype. The rearrangement uses TRBV5-6 and TRBJ2-7; D unclear. Trimming pared 1 base from V and 7 bases from J, leaving 9 bases between. CDR1 is SGHDT, CDR2 YYEEEE, per germline. The CDR3 length is 12 residues. DNA for the CDR3: TGTGCCAGCAGCTTGTTTGGTTATGAGCAGTACGTC. This translates into CASSLFGYEQYV.

The J gene is TRBJ2-7, the V gene TRBV27; D unclear. Germline assignment: CDR1 MNHEY and CDR2 SMNVEV (reference sequence). V dropped 5 bases and J dropped 3 bases, with 11 bases sitting between them. The CDR3 contains 13 residues. The CDR3 region has the DNA TGTGCCAGCAGTCCCCGGCCTCACTACGAGCAGTACTTC. Translated: CASSPRPHYEQYF.

This clonotype occurred a few times. The chain links TRBV5-6 to TRBJ2-5; TRBD2 matches 11 bases. There are 17 residues in the CDR3. V lost 3 bases to trimming and J lost 4 bases; unmatched junction nucleotides: 11. Germline CDR1 and CDR2: SGHDT and YYEEEE. The CDR3 here is CASSWGGRGLAGETQYF. The CDR3 DNA reads as TGTGCCAGCAGCTGGGGGGGGCGAGGACTAGCGGGAGAGACCCAGTACTTC.

The chain combines TRBV5-1 with TRBJ1-2; a possible D gene is TRBD1 (5 bases). CDR1 is SGHRS and CDR2 is YFSETQ in the germline V gene. The CDR3 loop spans 15 amino acids. V lost 2 bases and J 4 bases, leaving 15 bases between the germline ends. Here the CDR3 reads CASSFFQGGGYGYTF. Written as DNA, the CDR3 is TGCGCCAGCAGCTTTTTTCAGGGCGGAGGCTATGGCTACACCTTC.

The V and J genes are TRBV7-2 and TRBJ2-7; D not resolved. Trimming left V 1 base short and J 10 bases short, with 11 bases between. Germline CDR1 reads SGHTA; CDR2 reads FQGNSA. The CDR3 is made up of 12 amino acids. CDR3 in DNA: TGTGCCAGCAGCTTAGAAAGAGGAGTACAGTACTTC. Translation: CASSLERGVQYF.

This clonotype was recorded a few times. This chain joins TRBV18 and TRBJ2-1; TRBD1 matches at 8 bases. This CDR3 spans 19 amino acids. V trimming: 3 bases; J trimming: 4 bases; junction bases outside the gene matches: 17. Germline V gene data show CDR1 as KGHSH and CDR2 as LQKENI. CDR3 DNA sequence: TGTGCCAGCTCACCCGATGGAAGGGCCCACAGGGGGTATTACAATGAGCAGTTCTTC. Protein: CASSPDGRAHRGYYNEQFF.

This clonotype appeared a few times. This chain links TRBV5-1 with TRBJ2-5, with D perhaps matching TRBD2 (5 bases). From germline, CDR1 is SGHRS and CDR2 YFSETQ. CDR3 size: 14 residues. V lost 3 bases to trimming and J lost 3 bases, with 12 bases between them. CDR3 loop: CASSSLRRKETQYF. The CDR3, as DNA: TGCGCCAGCAGCTCTCTAAGGAGGAAAGAGACCCAGTACTTC.

The table lists this clonotype with a few counts. V is TRBV5-1 and J is TRBJ2-3; D is undetermined. In germline, CDR1 is SGHRS, CDR2 YFSETQ. Trimming took off 0 bases at V and 7 bases at J, with 18 bases between the two ends. There are 16 residues in the CDR3. The CDR3 region is CASSLGGSPLAHTQYF. CDR3 coding DNA: TGCGCCAGCAGCTTGGGGGGTAGTCCCTTAGCTCATACGCAGTATTTT.

This clonotype was detected only a few times. The chain employs TRBV25-1 and TRBJ1-1, with 12 nucleotides matching TRBD1. The CDR3 consists of 14 residues. V was pared by 8 bases and J by 4 bases, with 5 bases of the junction left unmatched. The germline V gene encodes CDR1 MGHDK and CDR2 SYGVNS. This chain's CDR3 is CASGGQGARTEAFF. In nucleotides, the CDR3 is TGTGCCAGCGGGGGACAGGGGGCGCGCACTGAAGCTTTCTTT.